Following are 31 T cell receptor beta chains from one sample sequenced in a study of blood T cell repertoires in COVID-19. TCRdb's table, derived via immunoSEQ multiplex PCR, lists solely in-frame clones and lacks some. There are about 270,000 clones in the sample; around four fifths occur only once, and around 6% lies in the top ten. What was sequenced was peripheral blood. Receptor source: a man at least 80 years old with acute or convalescent COVID-19.

This chain connects TRBV9 to TRBJ1-3; 9 bases are shared with TRBD1. CDR1 is SGDLS and CDR2 is YYNGEE in the germline V gene. The CDR3 sequence is 16 residues long. V trimming: 4 bases; J trimming: 4 bases; junction bases outside the gene matches: 9. The CDR3 loop reads CASSPDRTGVGNTIYF. CDR3 nucleotide sequence: TGTGCCAGCAGCCCCGATCGGACAGGGGTAGGAAACACCATATATTTT.

The gene calls are TRBV29-1 and TRBJ1-1; D unclear. The V gene's germline CDR1 is SQVTM and CDR2 ANQGSEA. With 4 bases removed from V and 3 bases from J, the gap between germline ends came to 6 bases. The length of the CDR3 is 11 residues. Here the CDR3 DNA reads TGCAGCGTTGCCGGGGACACTGAAGCTTTCTTT. Encoded protein: CSVAGDTEAFF.

About this clone: An end of the junction differs from the germline gene, which may be a read error. J is TRBJ2-1 and V is TRBV7-7; TRBD2 matches 13 bases. Germline V CDR1 and CDR2: SSHAT, FNYEAQ (reference sequence). The CDR3 runs 15 residues. DNA for the CDR3: TGTGCTAGCAGCTCCGGACTAGCGGGGGACAATGAGCAGTTCTTC. Its protein product is CASSSGLAGDNEQFF.

The chain joins TRBV3-1 (or the pseudogene TRBV3-2) to TRBJ1-1; D remains ambiguous. The V end was cut by 3 bases, the J end by 2 bases, with 13 bases between. Germline V gives CDR1 LGHDT, CDR2 YNNKEL (reference sequence). The CDR3 totals 15 residues. CDR3 region: CASSQSAGSNTEAFF. The CDR3, as DNA: TGTGCCAGCAGCCAGTCGGCGGGCTCAAACACTGAAGCTTTCTTT.

DNA of the CDR3: TGTGCCAGCGGCCAACCAGACAGGGGTATGTCGGGCTACACCTTC. Its protein is CASGQPDRGMSGYTF. The gene calls are TRBV28 and TRBJ1-2; 8 bases are shared with TRBD1. CDR1 MDHEN and CDR2 SYDVKM come from the germline V gene. Trimming took 8 bases from V and 8 from J; bases not matched to a gene: 16. The CDR3 totals 15 residues.

The chain joins TRBV27 to TRBJ2-1, with D possibly being TRBD1 (6 bases). This CDR3 is built from 15 residues. The V gene lost 6 bases and the J gene lost 4 bases, with 16 bases spanning the gap. Germline values: CDR1 MNHEY, CDR2 SMNVEV (reference sequence). The CDR3 nucleotides read TGTGCCAGCAGACGAACCGGGACACCTTACAATGAGCAGTTCTTC. Residues: CASRRTGTPYNEQFF.

V and J are TRBV6-6 and TRBJ1-2; 8 bases fit TRBD1. Per the germline V gene, CDR1 is MNHNY and CDR2 is SVGAGI (reference sequence). Losses at the gene ends were 7 bases for V and 2 bases for J; bases not matched to a gene: 6. The CDR3 is made up of 14 amino acids. CDR3 sequence: CASKPGQGNYGYTF. The CDR3 nucleotides are TGTGCCAGCAAGCCCGGACAGGGAAACTATGGCTACACCTTC.

The V and J genes are TRBV5-4 and TRBJ2-4; 9 bases are a match to TRBD2. From germline, CDR1 is SGHNT and CDR2 YYREEE (reference sequence). V shed 0 bases and J 3 bases; nucleotides not matched to a gene: 4. The CDR3 spans 16 residues. The CDR3 region has the DNA TGTGCCAGCAGCTTGGTTTCTAGCGGGGTCAAAAACATTCAGTACTTC. Amino acids: CASSLVSSGVKNIQYF.

The chain recombines TRBV6-5 with TRBJ2-1, with D tentatively TRBD2 (5 bases). The ends were cut back, 6 bases at V and 0 bases at J, with 9 bases in the middle. The CDR3 length is 14 residues. Germline V gene lookup returns CDR1 MNHEY and CDR2 SVGAGI. This CDR3 is CASSRGSSYNEQFF. Here the CDR3 DNA reads TGTGCCAGCAGCCGGGGTAGCTCCTACAATGAGCAGTTCTTC.

The chain links TRBV6-5 to TRBJ2-1; 7 nucleotides match TRBD2. Germline CDR1 MNHEY, CDR2 SVGAGI. The CDR3 runs to 15 residues. Trimming removed 5 bases from V and 6 bases from J; junction bases left unmatched: 10. The CDR3 here is CASSRDYLSGNEQFF. CDR3 DNA: TGTGCCAGCAGTCGGGACTACCTATCGGGCAATGAGCAGTTCTTC.

The rearrangement joins TRBV5-4 to TRBJ1-6; tentatively, D is TRBD1 (5 bases). The CDR3 consists of 16 residues. V was cut by 3 bases and J by 7 bases, with 17 bases left in between. Germline CDR1 and CDR2: SGHNT and YYREEE (reference sequence). The CDR3 loop is CASSSNTGSLNSPLHF. CDR3 bases: TGTGCCAGCAGCTCAAATACAGGTTCTCTAAATTCACCCCTCCACTTT.

This chain connects TRBV7-6 to TRBJ2-6, with TRBD2 matching over 9 bases. This CDR3 comprises 18 residues. The trim removed 5 bases at V and 2 bases at J, leaving 10 bases unmatched. CDR1 SGHVS and CDR2 FNYEAQ come from the germline V gene. CDR3 amino acids: CASSRGSSGSPGANVLTF. The CDR3 DNA reads as TGTGCCAGCAGCCGCGGGAGTAGCGGGAGTCCTGGGGCCAACGTCCTGACTTTC.

This chain uses TRBV5-4 with TRBJ2-3; 8 bases are shared with TRBD2. CDR1 and CDR2 from the germline V gene are SGHNT and YYREEE (reference sequence). V shed 5 bases and J 0 bases; nucleotides not matched to a gene: 5. The length of the CDR3 is 15 residues. The CDR3 DNA is TGTGCCAGCAGTAAGCGGGAGCGGAGCACAGATACGCAGTATTTT. It codes for CASSKRERSTDTQYF.

This clone showed up just a few times. J is TRBJ1-1 and V is TRBV5-1; TRBD1 is a possible D gene (6 bases). The CDR3 contains 15 residues. The V end lost 3 bases, the J end lost 0 bases, and 12 bases lay between the germline ends. Germline V gene lookup returns CDR1 SGHRS and CDR2 YFSETQ. The CDR3 bases are TGCGCCAGCAGCTCGGACAGAAACATGAACACTGAAGCTTTCTTT. This codes for CASSSDRNMNTEAFF.

On this clone: Other DNA sequences within the sample encode an identical CDR3. V is TRBV5-1 and J is TRBJ2-7, with D possibly matching TRBD1 (5 bases). The CDR3 sequence is 14 residues long. CDR1 and CDR2 (germline): SGHRS, YFSETQ. V dropped 0 bases and J dropped 4 bases, with 11 bases sitting between them. The CDR3 DNA reads as TGCGCCAGCAGCTTGGAGGGGCTTGCGTACGAGCAGTACTTC. Its protein product is CASSLEGLAYEQYF.

This clone was detected a few times. At one boundary the junction diverges from the germline segment, which might be a read error. The V call is TRBV7-7, the J call TRBJ2-2; TRBD2 aligns across 8 bases. CDR3 size: 16 residues. Germline V gene sequence: CDR1 SSHAT, CDR2 FNYEAQ (reference sequence). The DNA of the CDR3 is TGTGCTAGCAGCCCCAGCGGGGGCGGGAACACCGGGGAGCTGTTTTTT. It translates to CASSPSGGGNTGELFF.

The rearrangement joins TRBV10-3 to TRBJ2-3; 11 bases match TRBD2. The V and J ends lost 8 bases and 1 base, in that order; junction bases with no gene match: 5. The CDR3 runs to 15 residues. Germline assignment: CDR1 ENHRY and CDR2 SYGVKD. The CDR3 DNA sequence: TGTGCCATCGGAGGGACTAGCGGCGGCACAGATACGCAGTATTTT. Its protein product is CAIGGTSGGTDTQYF.

This clone was counted a single time. The rearrangement joins TRBV29-1 to TRBJ2-1, with TRBD1 identical over 12 bases. Germline V gives CDR1 SQVTM, CDR2 ANQGSEA. The CDR3 runs 17 residues. The junction had 11 bases not matched to a gene; V was cut back by 1 base and J by 7 bases. CDR3 nucleotides: TGCAGCGTTGAAGTGCCGGGGACAGGGGGCGGCTTGAATGAGCAGTTCTTC. Translating it yields CSVEVPGTGGGLNEQFF.

The chain uses TRBV19 and TRBJ2-1; weak D call: TRBD1 (5 bases). Germline lookup yields CDR1 LNHDA and CDR2 SQIVND (reference sequence). The V end was cut by 1 base, the J end by 4 bases, with 11 bases between. This CDR3 spans 15 amino acids. The CDR3 region is CASSIVATAYNEQFF. The CDR3 DNA sequence: TGTGCCAGTAGTATAGTGGCGACAGCATACAATGAGCAGTTCTTC.

This chain uses TRBV7-9 with TRBJ2-1, with 7 bases that match TRBD1. Trimming cost V 5 bases and J 0 bases; bases outside gene matches: 4. CDR3 length: 15 amino acids. CDR1 is SEHNR, CDR2 FQNEAQ, per germline (reference sequence). CDR3: CASSLGTDSYNEQFF. CDR3 DNA sequence: TGTGCCAGCAGCCTCGGGACAGACTCCTACAATGAGCAGTTCTTC. The full variable domain, its missing parts supplied by reference TRBV7-9 and TRBJ2-1, is DTGVSQNPRHKITKRGQNVTFRCDPISEHNRLYWYRQTLGQGPEFLTYFQNEAQLEKSRLLSDRFSAERPKGSFSTLEIQRTEQGDSAMYLCASSLGTDSYNEQFFGPGTRLTVL.

The chain uses TRBV28 and TRBJ2-7, with TRBD2 matching 8 bases. The CDR3 runs to 15 residues. CDR1 MDHEN and CDR2 SYDVKM come from the germline V gene. After removal of 4 bases from V and 5 bases from J, the junction contained 10 bases not matched to a gene. The CDR3 DNA sequence: TGTGCCAGCAGTTCTCCGGGAGGGCGTCTCAACGAGCAGTACTTC. Its protein is CASSSPGGRLNEQYF.

The J gene is TRBJ2-2, the V gene TRBV5-1; D possibly corresponds to TRBD1 (6 bases). Germline values: CDR1 SGHRS, CDR2 YFSETQ. Between the trimmed V and J ends, which lost 0 bases and 1 base, there was a span of 16 bases. CDR3 length: 18 residues. CDR3 residues: CASSLGPPGALNTGELFF. The DNA for the CDR3 is TGCGCCAGCAGCTTGGGCCCCCCAGGGGCATTGAACACCGGGGAGCTGTTTTTT.

This rearrangement joins TRBV20-1 to TRBJ2-1; no definite D call. CDR3 length: 11 residues. V lost 1 base and J lost 10, with 8 bases in between. The germline gives CDR1 DFQATT, CDR2 SNEGSKA (reference sequence). The CDR3 sequence is CSARVLPEQFF. CDR3 DNA sequence: TGCAGTGCTAGAGTACTCCCAGAGCAGTTCTTC.

This clone was seen only once. This sequence joins TRBV19 and TRBJ1-5; possibly TRBD1 for D (6 bases). The CDR3 consists of 16 residues. Germline CDR1 is LNHDA and CDR2 is SQIVND (reference sequence). V was trimmed by 7 bases and J by 2 bases, leaving 18 bases between them. Written as DNA, the CDR3 is TGTGCCAGTACCAACGGGGGGGCGCTGGGCAATCAGCCCCAGCATTTT. Its protein product is CASTNGGALGNQPQHF.

The V and J genes are TRBV28 and TRBJ2-7, with 7 positions matching TRBD2. The trim removed 6 bases at V and 2 bases at J, leaving 7 bases unmatched. The CDR3 spans 14 residues. Germline V gene data show CDR1 as MDHEN and CDR2 as SYDVKM. CDR3 sequence (DNA): TGTGCCAGCAGCAAAGCGGGATCCACCTACGAGCAGTACTTC. Translating gives CASSKAGSTYEQYF.

The chain recombines TRBV24-1 with TRBJ2-2, with 11 bases matching TRBD1. The CDR3 consists of 17 residues. Looked up from germline, CDR1 is KGHDR and CDR2 is SFDVKD. Trimming cost V 0 bases and J 3 bases; bases outside gene matches: 2. The CDR3 nucleotides read TGTGCCACCAGTGATTTGCCGGGACAGGGGGACACCGGGGAGCTGTTTTTT. It translates to CATSDLPGQGDTGELFF.

J is TRBJ2-1 and V is TRBV19, with a possible D match to TRBD2 (7 bases). V lost 4 bases to trimming and J lost 7 bases, with 11 bases between them. Germline lookup yields CDR1 LNHDA and CDR2 SQIVND (reference sequence). The CDR3 is 13 residues long. Here the CDR3 DNA reads TGTGCCAGTAGTAGGGGGGGCTGGAATGAGCAGTTCTTC. It is translated as CASSRGGWNEQFF. The full variable domain, completed using reference TRBV19 and TRBJ2-1, is DGGITQSPKYLFRKEGQNVTLSCEQNLNHDAMYWYRQDPGQGLRLIYYSQIVNDFQKGDIAEGYSVSREKKESFPLTVTSAQKNPTAFYLCASSRGGWNEQFFGPGTRLTVL.

In regard to this clone: The sample carries other DNA sequences with the same CDR3. The chain recombines TRBV15 with TRBJ2-7, with 11 positions matching TRBD1. The CDR3 extends over 14 amino acids. Germline assignment: CDR1 LNHNV and CDR2 YYDKDF (reference sequence). Unmatched junction bases numbered 2, after V lost 3 bases and J lost 4 bases. The CDR3 DNA reads as TGTGCCACCAGCAGGGACAGGGGGCCATACGAGCAGTACTTC. Translation gives CATSRDRGPYEQYF.

This clone was seen repeatedly, ten times or more. The chain has TRBV18 and TRBJ1-2; 9 positions match TRBD1. V shed 6 bases, J shed 8 bases, and the junction held 10 bases outside the gene matches. The CDR3 extends over 14 amino acids. CDR1 is KGHSH, CDR2 LQKENI, per germline. CDR3 in amino acids: CASSPPGDRDGYTF. Written as DNA, the CDR3 is TGTGCCAGCTCTCCCCCCGGGGACAGGGACGGCTACACCTTC.

The chain carries TRBV30 and TRBJ1-5; 7 nucleotides agree with TRBD1. The CDR3 covers 15 residues. The J segment lost 4 bases and the V segment lost 3 bases, leaving 9 bases of the junction unmatched. Germline V gene sequence: CDR1 GTSNPN, CDR2 SVGIG (reference sequence). For the CDR3, the DNA is TGTGCCTGGAGCGGAACAGGGGCCCTAAATCAGCCCCAGCATTTT. Protein: CAWSGTGALNQPQHF.

V usage is TRBV10-3 and J usage is TRBJ2-6; 7 nucleotides align to TRBD1. Trimming removed 6 bases from V and 0 bases from J; junction bases left unmatched: 8. CDR3 length: 17 amino acids. CDR1 and CDR2 (germline): ENHRY, SYGVKD. CDR3: CAIRKGTASSGANVLTF. CDR3 nucleotides: TGTGCCATCAGGAAGGGGACAGCGAGCTCTGGGGCCAACGTCCTGACTTTC.